The clone carrying this TCR beta chain has a handful of counts. Its antigen is unidentified. For repertoire sequencing, the TCR beta CDR3 regions were amplified from RNA transcripts. An initial RT-PCR round employing HTBI primers preceded a second-round multiplex PCR. TCRdb called the multiplex PCR reads again in MiXCR, with one record for every CDR3 protein. The table includes 740,000 or so distinct CDR3 sequences, roughly two fifths detected once. Deletions cut 5 bases from V and 7 bases from J, with 18 bases between. The CDR3 spans 14 residues. CDR1 and CDR2 (germline): SGHTA, FQGNSA. The data are from a study of Graves' ophthalmopathy and Graves' hyperthyroidism. Study overall: Peripheral blood sampling occurred at initial diagnosis, before any treatment.

General study points: Blood also held most thyroid clonotypes expanded above 0.001 frequency. For predicting ophthalmopathy progression, the model had nearly 71% sensitivity and 72.22% specificity.

Exclusion covered patients with other autoimmune diseases or uncontrolled infections (as well as pregnancy or lactation). The sequencing input was peripheral blood. The V gene is TRBV7-2, the J gene TRBJ2-7, with D perhaps TRBD1 (6 bases). The sequence was collected from an adult man with Graves' ophthalmopathy. This chain's CDR3 is CASSLDSRAREQYF. DNA of the CDR3: TGTGCCAGCAGCCTGGACAGTCGCGCGAGGGAGCAGTACTTC. The whole variable domain, remainder taken from reference TRBV7-2 and TRBJ2-7, is GAGVSQSPSNKVTEKGKDVELRCDPISGHTALYWYRQSLGQGLEFLIYFQGNSAPDKSGLPSDRFSAERTGGSVSTLTIQRTQQEDSAVYLCASSLDSRAREQYFGPGTRLTVT.